These 24 T cell receptor beta chains came from one sample sequenced in a study of CD8+ T cells in alopecia areata. Following RNA extraction, reverse transcription yielded cDNA that acted as the sequencing template. Clones were sequenced by immunoSEQ multiplex PCR, and TCRdb holds only the in-frame ones, with some missing. Altogether around 300,000 clones were found in the sample, and no singletons occur. Sorting of pooled cutaneous lymph node cells used CD4, CD8alpha, NKG2D, NKG2ACE and other markers. The source material was CD4+ T cells sorted from a lymph node. These receptors were taken from a C3H/HeJ mouse with alopecia areata. This strain's MHC haplotype is H2-k.

To note about this clone: The genes are named according to mouse. The CDR3 end lies 4 residues beyond the end of the read and is filled in from the germline J gene. The V gene is TRBV17, the J gene TRBJ2-3, with D possibly being TRBD2 (6 bases). Trimming left V 4 bases short and J 0 bases short, with 11 bases between. The CDR3 has 15 residues. CDR1 is MNHDT and CDR2 is YYDKIL in the germline V gene. The CDR3 here is CASSTGATSAETLYF. CDR3 DNA (partial): TGTGCTAGCAGTACTGGGGCCACTAGTGCAGAA.

The table lists this clone with a few counts. Gene names are the mouse ones. CDR3 DNA (partial): TGTGCCAGCAGTTGGGACAGAAATAGTGCAGAA. This codes for CASSWDRNSAE. The CDR3 as a whole reads CASSWDRNSAETLYF. The rearrangement uses TRBV19 and TRBJ2-3, with 7 bases that match TRBD1. The read comes to an end 4 residues before the CDR3 does, leaving the germline J gene to fill in the end. The CDR3 is 15 amino acids. The ends lost 4 bases at V and 0 bases at J; junction bases unmatched: 5. Germline loops: CDR1 FNHDT, CDR2 SITEND (reference sequence).

This clone was observed a handful of times. Germline and genes: mouse. The read terminates 4 residues before the CDR3 end, so the remaining end is supplied by the germline J gene. This chain joins TRBV13-1 and TRBJ2-1; D call uncertain. The CDR3 is 12 residues long. Per germline, CDR1 NSHNY and CDR2 SYGAGN. With 2 bases removed from V and 6 bases from J, the gap between germline ends came to 6 bases. The CDR3 region is CASSEDTAEQFF. The sequenced CDR3 bases are TGTGCCAGCAGTGAAGACACTGCT.

This clone showed up just a few times. Gene names and germline refer to mouse. The read comes to an end 4 residues before the CDR3 does, leaving the germline J gene to fill in the end. This chain joins TRBV1 and TRBJ2-3, with unresolved D. This CDR3 region has 11 residues. Germline V gene data show CDR1 as NSQYPW and CDR2 as LRSPGD (reference sequence). With 6 bases removed from V and 3 bases from J, the gap between germline ends came to 4 bases. The CDR3 is CTCSRAETLYF. Incomplete CDR3 DNA: TGCACCTGCAGCAGAGCAGAA.

A few counts support this clone. Mouse germline and gene names are used. The read finishes 4 residues shy of the CDR3 end, and the germline J gene is used to complete it. The chain couples TRBV13-1 to TRBJ1-2; possibly TRBD1 for D (6 bases). The CDR3 is 14 residues long. Looked up from germline, CDR1 is NSHNY and CDR2 is SYGAGN. The CDR3 region is CASSEGLGGRDYTF. Partial CDR3 DNA: TGTGCCAGCAGTGAGGGACTGGGGGGGCGC.

As for this clone: Gene names refer to mouse genes. The sequenced fragment ends 4 residues before the CDR3 boundary, so the rest is inferred from the germline J gene. This specimen includes other DNA sequences encoding the same CDR3. J is TRBJ1-1 and V is TRBV13-2, with D possibly being TRBD1 (5 bases). Germline V gene lookup returns CDR1 NNHNN and CDR2 SYGAGS (reference sequence). Trimming left V 0 bases short and J 0 bases short, with 9 bases between. The CDR3 contains 15 residues. The CDR3 here is CASGDAQGANTEVFF. The part of the CDR3 DNA that was read is TGTGCCAGCGGTGATGCGCAGGGTGCAAACACA.

This clone has more than one count but fewer than ten. Any gene name here is a mouse gene name. The read ends 4 residues shy of where the CDR3 ends; the end is completed using the germline J gene. This CDR3 is also generated by other DNA sequences in the sample. This sequence joins TRBV19 and TRBJ2-2; TRBD1 aligns across 7 bases. This CDR3 has 15 amino acids. V lost 4 bases and J lost 0; bases outside the gene matches: 3. Germline CDR1 and CDR2: FNHDT and SITEND (reference sequence). CDR3 DNA, as far as it was read: TGTGCCAGCAGTCGGGACAGAGCAAACACCGGG. This sequence encodes CASSRDRANTG. The whole CDR3 protein reads CASSRDRANTGQLYF.

This clone occurred many times. The germline and genes are mouse ones. The CDR3 is cut off 4 residues early in the read; its end comes from the germline J gene. This chain links TRBV17 with TRBJ2-3; 9 positions match TRBD2. The CDR3 contains 19 residues. Germline V gene data show CDR1 as MNHDT and CDR2 as YYDKIL. V trimming: 0 bases; J trimming: 0 bases; junction bases outside the gene matches: 10. CDR3 loop: CASSRETGGYYSSAETLYF. The CDR3 DNA, read in part, is TGTGCTAGCAGTAGAGAGACTGGGGGCTACTACTCTAGTGCAGAA.

In its sample, this clone was seen many times. Mouse gene names and germline throughout. The DNA read from the CDR3 is TGTGCCAGCAGTGGGACATCCGGG. It translates to CASSGTSG. In full, the CDR3 is CASSGTSGQLYF. V usage is TRBV13-1 and J usage is TRBJ2-2, with D possibly matching TRBD1 (5 bases). The CDR3 is cut off 4 residues early in the read; its end comes from the germline J gene. The CDR3 is 12 residues long. Per germline, CDR1 NSHNY and CDR2 SYGAGN. V gave up 3 bases and J gave up 6 bases, with 6 bases separating them.

Of note for this clone: Genes and germline are mouse. Read data end 4 residues before the CDR3 end; the end is taken from the germline J gene. This chain links TRBV5 with TRBJ2-1; possible D gene TRBD1, 7 bases. In germline, CDR1 is LGHNA, CDR2 YNLKQL (reference sequence). Trimming took 4 bases from V and 4 from J, leaving 14 bases between them. This CDR3 contains 15 residues. The CDR3 bases that were read are TGTGCCAGCAGCCCCTCCCCAGGGGGGTATGCT. Amino acids: CASSPSPGGYA. The complete CDR3 reads CASSPSPGGYAEQFF.

This clone was detected only a few times. Each gene name is a mouse one. CDR3 sequence reads: CASSPAGQNYAEQFF. The CDR3 bases that were read are TGTGCCAGCAGCCCGGCGGGACAAAACTATGCT. The V and J genes are TRBV5 and TRBJ2-1, with a weak D call TRBD1 (6 bases). The CDR3 end falls 4 residues outside the read, so it is completed with the germline J gene. Germline V gene data show CDR1 as LGHNA and CDR2 as YNLKQL (reference sequence). The CDR3 loop spans 15 amino acids. Trimming pared 4 bases from V and 1 base from J, leaving 11 bases between.

This clone was detected only a few times. Each gene name is a mouse one. Read data end 4 residues before the CDR3 end; the end is taken from the germline J gene. The rearrangement joins TRBV5 to TRBJ2-5, with 7 nucleotides matching TRBD1. The trim removed 2 bases at V and 2 bases at J, leaving 7 bases unmatched. Germline values: CDR1 LGHNA, CDR2 YNLKQL (reference sequence). This CDR3 spans 16 amino acids. The part of the CDR3 DNA that was read is TGTGCCAGCAGCCAATACCCGGGGACAGTCCAAGAC. Translating gives CASSQYPGTVQD. In full, the CDR3 reads CASSQYPGTVQDTQYF.

This clone was seen a few times. Gene labels here are mouse ones. The read terminates 4 residues before the CDR3 end, so the remaining end is supplied by the germline J gene. The chain links TRBV12-1 to TRBJ1-2, with 7 bases lining up with TRBD1. With V trimmed by 2 bases and J by 0 bases, 8 bases remained unmatched. CDR1 SGHSN and CDR2 HYEKVE come from the germline V gene. The CDR3 is 16 amino acids. The CDR3 DNA, read in part, is TGTGCCAGCTCTCCCGCAAAACAGGGGACAAACTCC. It yields the protein CASSPAKQGTNS. The CDR3 in its entirety is CASSPAKQGTNSDYTF.

A note on this clone: Mouse germline and gene names are used. Sequencing ends 4 residues short of the CDR3 end; the germline J gene provides the rest. This sequence joins TRBV13-2 and TRBJ2-2; TRBD2 aligns across 9 bases. Germline V gene data show CDR1 as NNHNN and CDR2 as SYGAGS (reference sequence). This CDR3 comprises 16 residues. J gave up 1 base and V 0 bases, and 1 base lay outside the gene matches. CDR3: CASGDGLGVNTGQLYF. The sequenced CDR3 bases are TGTGCCAGCGGTGATGGACTGGGGGTAAACACCGGG.

This clone was picked up a small number of times. All gene names here are mouse names. The CDR3 end lies 4 residues beyond the end of the read and is filled in from the germline J gene. V usage is TRBV1 and J usage is TRBJ1-2; TRBD1 matches at 12 bases. The CDR3 contains 15 residues. The V segment lost 5 bases and the J segment 2 bases; nucleotides outside the gene matches: 3. Germline loops: CDR1 NSQYPW, CDR2 LRSPGD (reference sequence). The CDR3 protein is CTCSPGTGGNSDYTF. Incomplete CDR3 DNA: TGCACCTGCAGTCCCGGGACAGGGGGCAACTCC. The full variable domain, with the rest looked up from reference TRBV1 and TRBJ1-2, is VTLLEQNPRWRLVPRGQAVNLRCILKNSQYPWMSWYQQDLQKQLQWLFTLRSPGDKEVKSLPGADYLATRVTDTELRLQVANMSQGRTLYCTCSPGTGGNSDYTFGSGTRLLVI.

This clone turned up a few times. Germline and genes here are mouse. The sequence runs out 4 residues before the end of the CDR3; the remainder is reconstructed from the germline J gene. At the DNA level, this CDR3 is encoded by other sequences in the same sample as well. The chain links TRBV5 to TRBJ2-5; 9 bases agree with TRBD1. The CDR3 runs 15 residues. CDR1 and CDR2 from the germline V gene are LGHNA and YNLKQL (reference sequence). V was clipped by 1 base and J by 2 bases; unmatched bases: 1. CDR3 in amino acids: CASSQGQGGQDTQYF. The CDR3 DNA, read in part, is TGTGCCAGCAGCCAAGGACAGGGGGGCCAAGAC.

This clone has a handful of counts. Gene names follow the mouse nomenclature. The sequenced fragment ends 4 residues before the CDR3 boundary, so the rest is inferred from the germline J gene. V gene TRBV13-1 combines with J gene TRBJ2-2; unclear D gene. The CDR3 consists of 13 residues. Germline lookup yields CDR1 NSHNY and CDR2 SYGAGN. V was trimmed by 1 base and J by 6 bases, leaving 7 bases between them. CDR3 sequence: CASSDFRPGQLYF. Incomplete CDR3 DNA: TGTGCCAGCAGTGATTTCAGGCCCGGG.

This clone was counted between two and nine times. Germline and genes here are mouse. Read coverage stops 4 residues before the CDR3 terminus; the germline J gene supplies the remainder. The V gene is TRBV13-1, the J gene TRBJ2-4, with 8 bases fitting TRBD2. Germline V gene sequence: CDR1 NSHNY, CDR2 SYGAGN. The CDR3 covers 14 residues. Partial CDR3 DNA: TGTGCCAGCAGTCTCGACTGGGGTCGAAAC. Protein sequence: CASSLDWGRN. The CDR3 reads in full as CASSLDWGRNTLYF.

With regard to this clone: These gene names are mouse names. Read sequence stops 3 residues before the CDR3 end, and the germline J gene provides the missing end. The V and J genes are TRBV1 and TRBJ1-6; possible D gene TRBD1, 6 bases. TRBJ1-6 is an ORF for which the function is uncertain. The germline V and J ends were trimmed by 3 bases and 3 bases, with 12 bases remaining between them. The CDR3 is made up of 16 amino acids. Germline V gene lookup returns CDR1 NSQYPW and CDR2 LRSPGD (reference sequence). The part of the CDR3 DNA that was read is TGCACCTGCAGTGCGGCCCGGACAGACTATAATTCGCCC. Translated, it gives CTCSAARTDYNSP. The entire CDR3 protein is CTCSAARTDYNSPLYF.

Turning to this clone: Each gene name is a mouse one. The read gets to within 4 residues of the CDR3 end, and the germline J gene fills in the rest. This chain uses TRBV13-2 with TRBJ2-3, with D hard to call. The CDR3 is 13 amino acids. V was shortened by 7 bases and J by 0 bases, with 9 bases between the two germline ends. CDR1 NNHNN and CDR2 SYGAGS come from the germline V gene (reference sequence). The CDR3 here is CASQTTSAETLYF. Partial CDR3 DNA: TGTGCCAGCCAGACAACTAGTGCAGAA.

Notes on this clone: Gene names denote mouse genes. Read sequence stops 4 residues before the CDR3 end, and the germline J gene provides the missing end. The chain recombines TRBV17 with TRBJ1-2; the D is unclear. CDR3 length: 14 residues. The V gene lost 0 bases and the J gene lost 0 bases, with 5 bases spanning the gap. CDR1 is MNHDT and CDR2 is YYDKIL in the germline V gene. The sequenced CDR3 bases are TGTGCTAGCAGTAGAGAAACAACAAACTCC. Its translation is CASSRETTNS. The full CDR3 is CASSRETTNSDYTF.

This clone was found many times. Here the gene names and germline are mouse. This specimen includes other DNA sequences encoding the same CDR3. CDR3 protein: CTCSARLGGAETLYF. CDR3 bases read: TGCACCTGCAGTGCGAGACTGGGGGGTGCAGAA. The rearrangement joins TRBV1 to TRBJ2-3; TRBD2 aligns across 9 bases. The read ends 4 residues before the CDR3 terminus; that terminus is restored from the germline J gene. The CDR3 covers 15 residues. The junction had 2 bases not matched to a gene; V was cut back by 3 bases and J by 1 base. Germline loops: CDR1 NSQYPW, CDR2 LRSPGD (reference sequence).

On this clone itself: Genes and germline come from the mouse. The CDR3 is cut off 4 residues early in the read; its end comes from the germline J gene. Other DNA sequences in the sample encode the same CDR3. The chain joins TRBV17 to TRBJ2-1, with D possibly being TRBD1 (5 bases). From germline, CDR1 is MNHDT and CDR2 YYDKIL. CDR3 length equals 13 residues. Trimming took 5 bases from V and 1 from J, leaving 6 bases between them. The CDR3 region is CASSGQNYAEQFF. The covered CDR3 bases are TGTGCTAGCAGTGGACAAAACTATGCT.

On this clone: Gene names and germline match the mouse. The CDR3 end falls 4 residues outside the read, so it is completed with the germline J gene. Other DNA variants within this sample encode the same CDR3. This sequence joins TRBV13-1 and TRBJ1-1, with TRBD1 matching over 9 bases. Trimming at V came to 5 bases and at J to 0 bases, leaving 2 bases not matched to a gene. CDR1 NSHNY and CDR2 SYGAGN come from the germline V gene. This CDR3 spans 14 amino acids. The CDR3 DNA, read in part, is TGTGCCAGCAGGAGGGACAGGGCAAACACA. Protein: CASRRDRANT. In full, the CDR3 is CASRRDRANTEVFF.